The clone carrying this T cell receptor (beta chain) was seen ten or more times. Its target is not known. The time point denotes: newly diagnosed GD, antithyroid drugs for less than 3 months. Preparation of the TCR library used RNA extracted from PBMCs. The germline V and J ends were trimmed by 1 base and 4 bases, with 16 bases remaining between them. Germline V CDR1 and CDR2: LGHDT, YNNKEL (reference sequence). CDR3 length: 16 residues. The authors built TCR beta libraries using iRepertoire HTBI primers and Arm-PCR of CDR3 regions. MiXCR was run by TCRdb on the multiplex PCR reads, yielding one entry per CDR3 protein. The sample holds 510,000 or so distinct CDR3 sequences, around 12% seen once. This specimen belongs to a study of regulatory T cells in long-lasting Graves disease. General study findings and limits: Newly diagnosed Graves' patients had higher TCR diversity than persistent ones.

This sample also appeared in a second study, on T cells in Graves' hyperthyroidism and ophthalmopathy.

The TCR sequence derives from a woman in her twenties or thirties with Graves disease. Sequenced here: peripheral blood mononuclear cells (PBMCs), sampled at new diagnosis, from a patient treated with antithyroid drugs. The chain combines TRBV3-1 with TRBJ2-5, with D maybe TRBD2 (6 bases). CDR3 amino acids: CASSQGGAGTAETQYF. CDR3 nucleotide sequence: TGTGCCAGCAGCCAAGGGGGTGCAGGGACTGCAGAGACCCAGTACTTC.